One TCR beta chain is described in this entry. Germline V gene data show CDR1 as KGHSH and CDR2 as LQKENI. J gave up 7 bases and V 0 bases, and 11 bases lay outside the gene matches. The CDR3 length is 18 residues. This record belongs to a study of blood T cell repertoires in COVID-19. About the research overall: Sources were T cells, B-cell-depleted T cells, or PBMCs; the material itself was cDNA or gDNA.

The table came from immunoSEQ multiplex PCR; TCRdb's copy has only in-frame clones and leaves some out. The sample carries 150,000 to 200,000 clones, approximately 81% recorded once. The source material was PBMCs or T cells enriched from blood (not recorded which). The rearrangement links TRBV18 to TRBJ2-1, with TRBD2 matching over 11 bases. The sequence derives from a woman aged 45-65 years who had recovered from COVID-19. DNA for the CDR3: TGTGCCAGCTCACCACCTCAGCGCGGACTAGCGGGTCCTAATGAGCAGTTCTTC. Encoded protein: CASSPPQRGLAGPNEQFF.